The following is a T cell receptor (beta chain) sequence with its context. What it binds is unknown. Library construction for TCR beta used iRepertoire HTBI primers and Arm-PCR of CDR3 regions. Authors' analysis steps: Detected in the samples were over 55 TRBV and over 11 TRBJ segments. TCRdb reprocessed the multiplex PCR reads with MiXCR, giving one entry per CDR3 protein. Here the V and J calls rest on TCRdb's processing, not on the authors' analysis. Altogether hundreds of thousands of distinct CDR3 sequences are present, more than 10% being singletons, with the ten largest covering roughly 8.2%. The V gene's germline CDR1 is SQVTM and CDR2 ANQGSEA. V lost 8 bases and J lost 7, with 14 bases in between. The CDR3 totals 11 residues. Noted time point: newly diagnosed GD, antithyroid drugs for less than 3 months. From RNA extracted from PBMCs, the TCR library was made. The source of the sample is a study of regulatory T cells in long-lasting Graves disease. The study's findings and limits: Persistent disease preferred TRBV28, TRBJ1-2 and TRBJ2-5.

Another study also made use of these data, one on T cells in Graves' hyperthyroidism and ophthalmopathy.

The chain carries TRBV29-1 and TRBJ1-1; the D is unclear. The sample here was peripheral blood mononuclear cells (PBMCs), taken at new diagnosis, from a patient treated with antithyroid drugs. The TCR sequence derives from a woman in her twenties or thirties with Graves disease. The CDR3 protein is CSLGVYHEAFF. DNA of the CDR3: TGCAGCCTGGGAGTTTATCATGAAGCTTTCTTT. Combining the CDR3 with reference TRBV29-1 and TRBJ1-1 gives the whole variable domain SAVISQKPSRDICQRGTSLTIQCQVDSQVTMMFWYRQQPGQSLTLIATANQGSEATYESGFVIDKFPISRPNLTFSTLTVSNMSPEDSSIYLCSLGVYHEAFFGQGTRLTVV.